Sequencing of this T cell receptor beta chain was carried out in a study of T-cell reconstitution after alpha-beta-depleted transplantation in children. The CDR3 is 18 residues long. The V gene end was trimmed by 3 bases and the J gene end by 2 bases; junction bases not matched to a gene: 12. The germline CDR1 and CDR2 sequences are DFQATT and SNEGSKA (reference sequence). Unique molecular identifiers were incorporated when the TCRbeta library was constructed. From the PCR reads, TCRdb called clonotypes with MiXCR, one entry per CDR3 protein. The sample holds about 610,000 distinct CDR3 sequences, roughly a tenth seen once.

Here the sequenced sample was PBMCs from the stem cell graft donor, taken from the stem cell graft. This clonotype originated in a human donor who donated a stem cell graft to a child with acute myeloid leukemia. The chain carries TRBV20-1 and TRBJ2-6; 8 nucleotides align to TRBD2. The CDR3 DNA sequence: TGCAGTGCTAGCCGTTACAGCGGGAGCGTTGCTGGGGCCAACGTCCTGACTTTC. It codes for CSASRYSGSVAGANVLTF.